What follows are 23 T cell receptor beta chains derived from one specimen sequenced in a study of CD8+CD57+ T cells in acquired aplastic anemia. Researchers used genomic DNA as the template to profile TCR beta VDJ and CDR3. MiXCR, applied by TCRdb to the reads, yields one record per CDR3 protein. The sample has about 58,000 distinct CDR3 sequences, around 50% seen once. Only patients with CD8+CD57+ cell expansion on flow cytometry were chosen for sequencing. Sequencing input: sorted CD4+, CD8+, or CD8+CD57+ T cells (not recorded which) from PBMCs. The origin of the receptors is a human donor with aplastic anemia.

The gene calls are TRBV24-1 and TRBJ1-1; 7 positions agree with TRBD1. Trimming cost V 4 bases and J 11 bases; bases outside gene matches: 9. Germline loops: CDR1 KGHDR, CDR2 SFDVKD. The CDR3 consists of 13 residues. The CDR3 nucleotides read TGTGCCACCAGTGACCGACAGGGTAACTCGGCTTTCTTT. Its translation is CATSDRQGNSAFF.

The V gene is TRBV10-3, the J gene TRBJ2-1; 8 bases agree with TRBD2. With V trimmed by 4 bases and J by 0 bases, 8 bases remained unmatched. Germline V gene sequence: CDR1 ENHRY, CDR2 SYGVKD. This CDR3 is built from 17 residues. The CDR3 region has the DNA TGTGCCATCAGTGTTCGGCTAGCGGGTCTCTCCTACAATGAGCAGTTCTTC. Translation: CAISVRLAGLSYNEQFF.

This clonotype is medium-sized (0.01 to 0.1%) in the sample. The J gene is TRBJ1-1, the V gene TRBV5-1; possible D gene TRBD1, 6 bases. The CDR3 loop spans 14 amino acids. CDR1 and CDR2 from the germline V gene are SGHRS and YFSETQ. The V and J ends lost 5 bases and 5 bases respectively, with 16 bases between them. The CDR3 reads CASSSLTGGTEAFF. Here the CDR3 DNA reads TGCGCCAGCAGTTCGCTGACAGGCGGGACTGAAGCTTTCTTT.

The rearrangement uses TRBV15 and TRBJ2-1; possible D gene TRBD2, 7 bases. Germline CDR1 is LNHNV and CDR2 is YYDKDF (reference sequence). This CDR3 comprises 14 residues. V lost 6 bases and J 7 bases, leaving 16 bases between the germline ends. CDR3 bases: TGTGCCACCAGGGGAGGGGGGGCGAGTAATGAGCAGTTCTTC. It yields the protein CATRGGGASNEQFF.

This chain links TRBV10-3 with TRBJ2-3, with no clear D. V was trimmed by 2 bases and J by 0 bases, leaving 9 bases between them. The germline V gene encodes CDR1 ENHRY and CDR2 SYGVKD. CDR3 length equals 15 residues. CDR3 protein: CAISEGVASTDTQYF. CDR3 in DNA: TGTGCCATCAGTGAGGGGGTCGCTAGCACAGATACGCAGTATTTT.

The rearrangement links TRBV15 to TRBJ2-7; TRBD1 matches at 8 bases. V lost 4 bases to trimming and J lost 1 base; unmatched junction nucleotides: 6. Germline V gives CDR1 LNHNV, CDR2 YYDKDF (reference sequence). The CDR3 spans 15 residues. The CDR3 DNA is TGTGCCACCAGCACCGGGACAGGAGGGTCCTACGAGCAGTACTTC. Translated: CATSTGTGGSYEQYF.

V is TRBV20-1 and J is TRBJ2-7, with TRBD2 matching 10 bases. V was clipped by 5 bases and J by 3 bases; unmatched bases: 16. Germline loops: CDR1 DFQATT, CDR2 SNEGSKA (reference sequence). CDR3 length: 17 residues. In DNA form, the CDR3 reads TGCAGTGCTTACTCCCCCACGTCGTTAGCGGGAGGCTACGAGCAGTACTTC. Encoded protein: CSAYSPTSLAGGYEQYF.

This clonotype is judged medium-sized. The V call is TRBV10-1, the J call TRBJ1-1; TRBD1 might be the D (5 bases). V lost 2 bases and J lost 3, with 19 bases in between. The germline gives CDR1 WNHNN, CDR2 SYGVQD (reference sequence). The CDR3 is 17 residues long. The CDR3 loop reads CASSEHGQGPTYTEAFF. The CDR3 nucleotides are TGCGCCAGCAGTGAGCATGGGCAGGGTCCTACCTACACTGAAGCTTTCTTT.

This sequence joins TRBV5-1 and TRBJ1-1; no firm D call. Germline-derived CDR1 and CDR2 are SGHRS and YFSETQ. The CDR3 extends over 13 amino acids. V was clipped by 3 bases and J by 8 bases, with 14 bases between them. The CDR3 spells CASSWRGNSEAFF. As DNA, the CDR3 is TGCGCCAGCAGCTGGAGAGGGAACAGCGAAGCTTTCTTT.

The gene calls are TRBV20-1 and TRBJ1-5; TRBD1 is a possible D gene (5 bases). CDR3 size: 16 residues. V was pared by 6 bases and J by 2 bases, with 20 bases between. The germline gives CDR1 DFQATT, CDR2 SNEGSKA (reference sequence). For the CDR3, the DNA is TGCAGTGCGAGCCGTACCGGGACTCCTGGCAATCAGCCCCAGCATTTT. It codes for CSASRTGTPGNQPQHF.

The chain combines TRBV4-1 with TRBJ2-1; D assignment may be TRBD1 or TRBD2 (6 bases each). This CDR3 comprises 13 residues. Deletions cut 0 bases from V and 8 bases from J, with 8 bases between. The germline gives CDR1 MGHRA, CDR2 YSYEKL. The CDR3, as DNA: TGCGCCAGCAGCCAAGACCGGGGGCATGAGCAGTTCTTC. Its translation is CASSQDRGHEQFF.

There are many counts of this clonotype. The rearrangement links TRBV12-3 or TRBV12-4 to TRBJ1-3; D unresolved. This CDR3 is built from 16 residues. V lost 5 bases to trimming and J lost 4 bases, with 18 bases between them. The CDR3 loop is CASSKRIRTEGNTIYF. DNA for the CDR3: TGTGCCAGCAGTAAAAGAATCCGGACGGAAGGAAACACCATATATTTT.

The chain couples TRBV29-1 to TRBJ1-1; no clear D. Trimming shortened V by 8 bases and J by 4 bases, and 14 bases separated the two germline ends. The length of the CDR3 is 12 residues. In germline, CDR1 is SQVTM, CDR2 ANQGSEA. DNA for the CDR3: TGCAGCTTGACCCACGGGATCACTGAAGCTTTCTTT. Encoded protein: CSLTHGITEAFF.

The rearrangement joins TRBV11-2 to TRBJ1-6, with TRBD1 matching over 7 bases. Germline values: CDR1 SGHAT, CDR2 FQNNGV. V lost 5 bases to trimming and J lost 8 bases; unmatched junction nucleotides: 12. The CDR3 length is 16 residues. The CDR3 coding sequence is TGTGCCAGCAGCACTCACACAGGGGACTCCTATTCACCCCTCCACTTT. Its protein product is CASSTHTGDSYSPLHF.

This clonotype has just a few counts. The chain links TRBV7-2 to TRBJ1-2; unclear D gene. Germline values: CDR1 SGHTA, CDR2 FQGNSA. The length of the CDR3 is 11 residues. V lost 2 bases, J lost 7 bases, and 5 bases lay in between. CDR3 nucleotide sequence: TGTGCCAGCAGCTTATTAGGTGGCTACACCTTC. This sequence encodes CASSLLGGYTF.

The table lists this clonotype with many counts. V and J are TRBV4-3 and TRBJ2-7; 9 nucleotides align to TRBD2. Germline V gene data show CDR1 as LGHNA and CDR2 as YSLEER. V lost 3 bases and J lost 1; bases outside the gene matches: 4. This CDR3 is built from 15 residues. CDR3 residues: CASSHERGDSYEQYF. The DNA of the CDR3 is TGCGCCAGCAGCCATGAGCGGGGGGATTCCTACGAGCAGTACTTC.

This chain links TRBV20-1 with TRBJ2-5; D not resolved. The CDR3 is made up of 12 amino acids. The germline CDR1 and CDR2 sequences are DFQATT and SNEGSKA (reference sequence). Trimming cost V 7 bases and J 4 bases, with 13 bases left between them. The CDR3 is CSVRQSLETQYF. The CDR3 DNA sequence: TGCAGTGTTAGGCAGAGCCTAGAGACCCAGTACTTC.

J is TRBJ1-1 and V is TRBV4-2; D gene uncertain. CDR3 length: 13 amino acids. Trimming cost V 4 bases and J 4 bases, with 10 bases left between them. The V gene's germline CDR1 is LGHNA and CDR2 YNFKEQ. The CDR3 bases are TGTGCCAGCAGCCCTCGCCGGGGCACTGAAGCTTTCTTT. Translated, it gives CASSPRRGTEAFF.

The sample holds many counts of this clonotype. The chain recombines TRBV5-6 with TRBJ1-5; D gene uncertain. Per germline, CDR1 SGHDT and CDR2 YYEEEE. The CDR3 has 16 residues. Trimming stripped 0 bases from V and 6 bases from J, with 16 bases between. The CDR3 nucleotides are TGTGCCAGCAGCTTGGGGTCCGGGCAGCTAAGTCAGCCCCAGCATTTT. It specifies CASSLGSGQLSQPQHF.

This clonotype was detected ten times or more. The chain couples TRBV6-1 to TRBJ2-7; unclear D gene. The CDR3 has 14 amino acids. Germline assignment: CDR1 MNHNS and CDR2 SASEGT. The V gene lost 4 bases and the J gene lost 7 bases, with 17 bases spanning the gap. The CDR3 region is CASSVSPFSSEQYF. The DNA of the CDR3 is TGTGCCAGCAGTGTCTCACCTTTCTCGAGTGAGCAGTACTTC.

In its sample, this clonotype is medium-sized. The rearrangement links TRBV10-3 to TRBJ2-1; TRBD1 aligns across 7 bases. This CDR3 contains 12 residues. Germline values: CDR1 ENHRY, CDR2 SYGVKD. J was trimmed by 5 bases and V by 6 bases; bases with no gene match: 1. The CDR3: CAIRDRDNEQFF. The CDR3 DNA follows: TGTGCCATCAGAGACAGGGACAATGAGCAGTTCTTC.

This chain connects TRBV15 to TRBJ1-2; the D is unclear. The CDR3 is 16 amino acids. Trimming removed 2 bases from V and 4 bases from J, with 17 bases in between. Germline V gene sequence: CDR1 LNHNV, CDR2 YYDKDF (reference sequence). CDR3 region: CATSRMVVTESYGYTF. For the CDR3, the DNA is TGTGCCACCAGCAGAATGGTGGTTACAGAGTCCTATGGCTACACCTTC.

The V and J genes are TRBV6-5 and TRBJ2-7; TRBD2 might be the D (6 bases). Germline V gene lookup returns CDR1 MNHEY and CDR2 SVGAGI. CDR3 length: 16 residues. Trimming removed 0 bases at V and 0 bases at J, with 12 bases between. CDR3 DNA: TGTGCCAGCAGTTACTCGATAGGAGGGAGCTCCTACGAGCAGTACGTC. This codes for CASSYSIGGSSYEQYV.